One and the same sample provided the 19 T cell receptor beta chains below, sequenced in a study of blood T cell repertoires in COVID-19. The method was immunoSEQ multiplex PCR; TCRdb's version includes in-frame clones alone and lacks a portion of them. The data hold over 45,000 clones, with approximately 80% observed a single time. Sequencing input: peripheral blood. The receptor set was obtained from a man in his 70s with acute or convalescent COVID-19.

The chain couples TRBV7-8 to TRBJ1-6; possibly TRBD1 for D (6 bases). CDR3 length: 13 amino acids. Trimming took off 5 bases at V and 8 bases at J, with 10 bases between the two ends. Germline-derived CDR1 and CDR2 are SGHVS and FQNEAQ. The CDR3 loop is CASSRRQDSPLHF. The CDR3 DNA reads TGTGCCAGCAGCCGTCGACAGGATTCACCCCTCCACTTT.

This clone was found a few times. This chain links TRBV19 with TRBJ1-1; possibly TRBD1 for D (5 bases). V was trimmed by 9 bases and J by 5 bases, leaving 25 bases between them. This CDR3 has 16 residues. Germline assignment: CDR1 LNHDA and CDR2 SQIVND (reference sequence). CDR3 loop: CASPTRLRGGETEAFF. CDR3 DNA sequence: TGTGCCAGCCCTACCCGCCTTCGGGGGGGGGAGACTGAAGCTTTCTTT.

V and J are TRBV2 and TRBJ1-4; TRBD1 aligns across 9 bases. J gave up 4 bases and V 7 bases, and 7 bases lay outside the gene matches. CDR3 length: 15 amino acids. Germline V gene lookup returns CDR1 SNHLY and CDR2 FYNNEI. This chain's CDR3 is CASNQGGQGNEKLFF. The CDR3 DNA follows: TGTGCCAGCAACCAGGGGGGACAGGGTAATGAAAAACTGTTTTTT.

On this clone itself: The sample carries other DNA sequences with the same CDR3. The chain links TRBV3-1 (or the pseudogene TRBV3-2) to TRBJ1-2; D ambiguous. CDR3 length: 11 residues. In germline, CDR1 is LGHDT, CDR2 YNNKEL (reference sequence). The V end lost 1 base, the J end lost 8 bases, and 5 bases lay between the germline ends. As DNA, the CDR3 is TGTGCCAGCAGCCAAGGGCAAGGCTACACCTTC. Amino acid sequence: CASSQGQGYTF.

This sequence joins TRBV2 and TRBJ2-1; possibly TRBD2 for D (6 bases). The V and J ends lost 5 bases and 5 bases respectively, with 16 bases between them. The CDR3 is 15 residues long. The germline CDR1 and CDR2 sequences are SNHLY and FYNNEI. CDR3: CASSSETRRNNEQFF. The CDR3 bases are TGTGCCAGCAGTTCAGAGACTAGACGGAACAATGAGCAGTTCTTC.

The chain uses TRBV3-1 (or the pseudogene TRBV3-2) and TRBJ2-5, with a possible D match to TRBD1 (5 bases). Germline lookup yields CDR1 LGHDT and CDR2 YNNKEL (reference sequence). V was shortened by 1 base and J by 7 bases, with 16 bases between the two germline ends. The CDR3 spans 15 residues. This chain's CDR3 is CASSQVGADPPTQYF. CDR3 nucleotides: TGTGCCAGCAGCCAAGTTGGGGCGGACCCCCCGACCCAGTACTTC.

The CDR3 is CASSGQTAPSGNTIYF. CDR3 sequence (DNA): TGCGCCAGCAGCGGGCAGACAGCACCCTCTGGAAACACCATATATTTT. V usage is TRBV5-1 and J usage is TRBJ1-3, with D maybe TRBD1 (5 bases). There are 16 residues in the CDR3. V shed 4 bases and J shed 0 bases, with 14 bases lying between them. Germline CDR1 reads SGHRS; CDR2 reads YFSETQ.

V and J are TRBV28 and TRBJ1-2; 7 bases map to TRBD1. Germline V lookup: CDR1 MDHEN, CDR2 SYDVKM. There are 14 residues in the CDR3. J was trimmed by 4 bases and V by 5 bases; bases with no gene match: 7. In nucleotides, the CDR3 is TGTGCCAGCAGTCCGCCAGGGACAGTCTATGGCTACACCTTC. Translated, it gives CASSPPGTVYGYTF.

The chain couples TRBV11-2 to TRBJ1-1; D gene ambiguous. Trimming took 0 bases from V and 7 from J, leaving 9 bases between them. The CDR3 is made up of 13 amino acids. Germline V CDR1 and CDR2: SGHAT, FQNNGV. CDR3 coding DNA: TGTGCCAGCAGCTTAGAGAGAAGTTTTGAAGCTTTCTTT. Residues: CASSLERSFEAFF.

The rearrangement links TRBV19 to TRBJ1-5; D may be TRBD1 (5 bases). Germline V gene lookup returns CDR1 LNHDA and CDR2 SQIVND (reference sequence). The CDR3 consists of 13 residues. Trimming took 7 bases from V and 7 from J, leaving 14 bases between them. The CDR3 coding sequence is TGTGCCAGTATTGGGGGGGTAGGGCAGCCCCAGCATTTT. This codes for CASIGGVGQPQHF.

The chain is built from TRBV5-5 and TRBJ1-5; D gene unclear. The CDR3 length is 17 residues. Trimming stripped 4 bases from V and 0 bases from J, with 17 bases between. Germline V gene data show CDR1 as SGHKS and CDR2 as YYEKEE (reference sequence). This CDR3 is CASSKTASGDSNQPQHF. The CDR3 DNA is TGTGCCAGCAGCAAAACAGCTTCGGGAGATAGCAATCAGCCCCAGCATTTT.

This clone was counted once. V is TRBV5-1 and J is TRBJ1-5, with D possibly TRBD1 on 6 matching bases. The germline V and J ends were trimmed by 4 bases and 6 bases, with 17 bases remaining between them. This CDR3 has 15 amino acids. Germline CDR1 is SGHRS and CDR2 is YFSETQ. The CDR3 DNA reads TGCGCCAGCAGCCCGCGCGGGGGCTCGGGTCAGCCCCAGCATTTT. It specifies CASSPRGGSGQPQHF. The variable domain in full, with the rest retrieved from reference TRBV5-1 and TRBJ1-5, is KAGVTQTPRYLIKTRGQQVTLSCSPISGHRSVSWYQQTPGQGLQFLFEYFSETQRNKGNFPGRFSGRQFSNSRSEMNVSTLELGDSALYLCASSPRGGSGQPQHFGDGTRLSIL.

J is TRBJ2-7 and V is TRBV10-3; no reliable D call. CDR1 is ENHRY and CDR2 is SYGVKD in the germline V gene. The CDR3 is made up of 12 amino acids. Trimming pared 2 bases from V and 7 bases from J, leaving 9 bases between. This CDR3 is CAISEPQREQYF. The CDR3 nucleotides read TGTGCCATCAGTGAGCCCCAGAGGGAGCAGTACTTC.

The genes are TRBV18 and TRBJ1-1; no clear D gene. Germline V lookup: CDR1 KGHSH, CDR2 LQKENI. The CDR3 has 14 amino acids. V was clipped by 7 bases and J by 1 base, with 13 bases between them. CDR3 sequence reads: CASFPGVGNTEAFF. DNA for the CDR3: TGTGCCAGCTTCCCGGGAGTGGGGAACACTGAAGCTTTCTTT.

The CDR3 nucleotides read TGTGCCAGCAGCTTAGGTGACCTTACAGGCAGCGGGAGCCAGTTCTTC. The encoded protein is CASSLGDLTGSGSQFF. The chain has TRBV7-2 and TRBJ2-1, with 8 bases aligning to TRBD2. Losses at the gene ends were 1 base for V and 13 bases for J; bases not matched to a gene: 15. CDR1 is SGHTA and CDR2 is FQGNSA in the germline V gene. The length of the CDR3 is 16 residues. Using reference TRBV7-2 and TRBJ2-1 for the parts outside the CDR3, the full variable domain is GAGVSQSPSNKVTEKGKDVELRCDPISGHTALYWYRQSLGQGLEFLIYFQGNSAPDKSGLPSDRFSAERTGGSVSTLTIQRTQQEDSAVYLCASSLGDLTGSGSQFFGPGTRLTVL.

The V call is TRBV28, the J call TRBJ2-7; weak D call: TRBD2 (6 bases). The CDR3 spans 13 residues. Germline CDR1 MDHEN, CDR2 SYDVKM. The V gene lost 11 bases and the J gene lost 6 bases, with 20 bases spanning the gap. The DNA of the CDR3 is TGTGCCGGGGGGACCCCCGATGGGGGCGAGCAGTACTTC. This sequence encodes CAGGTPDGGEQYF.

The chain uses TRBV30 and TRBJ2-5; D not certain. Germline CDR1 GTSNPN, CDR2 SVGIG (reference sequence). The germline V and J ends were trimmed by 6 bases and 6 bases, with 14 bases remaining between them. The CDR3 is 12 residues long. The CDR3 bases are TGTGCCTGCCCTAGTGGCCCTCAGACCCAGTACTTC. It codes for CACPSGPQTQYF.

CDR3 region: CSVEVSQSETQYF. The CDR3 DNA is TGCAGCGTTGAAGTCAGTCAATCAGAGACCCAGTACTTC. This sequence joins TRBV29-1 and TRBJ2-5; no reliable D call. This CDR3 is 13 amino acids long. V was cut by 1 base and J by 4 bases, with 10 bases left in between. Germline V CDR1 and CDR2: SQVTM, ANQGSEA.

The chain carries TRBV11-2 and TRBJ1-1; 9 bases are shared with TRBD1. This CDR3 is 17 amino acids long. Per germline, CDR1 SGHAT and CDR2 FQNNGV. Unmatched junction bases numbered 11, after V lost 3 bases and J lost 3 bases. The CDR3 DNA reads TGTGCCAGCAGCTTCACAGGGGGCGGAGGGGCGGACACTGAAGCTTTCTTT. Its protein product is CASSFTGGGGADTEAFF. Complete variable domain (other parts from reference TRBV11-2 and TRBJ1-1): EAGVAQSPRYKIIEKRQSVAFWCNPISGHATLYWYQQILGQGPKLLIQFQNNGVVDDSQLPKDRFSAERLKGVDSTLKIQPAKLEDSAVYLCASSFTGGGGADTEAFFGQGTRLTVV.